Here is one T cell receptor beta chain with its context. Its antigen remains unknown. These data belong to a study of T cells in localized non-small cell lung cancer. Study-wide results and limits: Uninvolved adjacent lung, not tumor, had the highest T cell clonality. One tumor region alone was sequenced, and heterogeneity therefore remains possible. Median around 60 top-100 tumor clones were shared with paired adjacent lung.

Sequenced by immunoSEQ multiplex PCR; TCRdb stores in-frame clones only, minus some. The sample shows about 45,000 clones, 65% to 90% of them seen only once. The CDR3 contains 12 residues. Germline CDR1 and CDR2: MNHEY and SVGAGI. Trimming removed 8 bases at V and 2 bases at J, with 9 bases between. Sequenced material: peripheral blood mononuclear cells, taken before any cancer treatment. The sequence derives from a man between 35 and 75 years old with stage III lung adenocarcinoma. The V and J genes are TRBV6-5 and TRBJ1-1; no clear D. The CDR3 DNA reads TGTGCCAGCTGCCGCAGCAACACTGAAGCTTTCTTT. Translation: CASCRSNTEAFF.